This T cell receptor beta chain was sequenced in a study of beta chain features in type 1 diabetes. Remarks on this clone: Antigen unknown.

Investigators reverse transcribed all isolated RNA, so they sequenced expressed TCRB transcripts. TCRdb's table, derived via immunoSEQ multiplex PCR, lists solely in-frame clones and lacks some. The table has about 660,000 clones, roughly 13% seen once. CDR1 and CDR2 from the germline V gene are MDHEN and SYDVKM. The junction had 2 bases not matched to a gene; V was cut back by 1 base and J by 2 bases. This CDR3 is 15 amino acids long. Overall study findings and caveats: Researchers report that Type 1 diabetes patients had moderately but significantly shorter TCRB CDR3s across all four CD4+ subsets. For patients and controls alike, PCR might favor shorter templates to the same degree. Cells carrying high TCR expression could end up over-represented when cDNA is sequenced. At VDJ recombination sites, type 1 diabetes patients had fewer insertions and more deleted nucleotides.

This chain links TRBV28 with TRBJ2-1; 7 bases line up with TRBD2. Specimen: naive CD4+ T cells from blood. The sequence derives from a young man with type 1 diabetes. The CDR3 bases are TGTGCCAGCAGTTTATTCCGGGGGGCCTACAATGAGCAGTTCTTC. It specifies CASSLFRGAYNEQFF.